This TCR beta chain was sequenced during a study of OX40 agonist ivuxolimab in advanced cancers. CDR1 is LNHDA, CDR2 SQIVND, per germline (reference sequence). CDR3 size: 14 residues. V was shortened by 5 bases and J by 6 bases, with 17 bases between the two germline ends. Only in-frame clones appear in the TCRdb table, and some are missing; sequencing was by immunoSEQ multiplex PCR. The table records about 100,000 clones, about 96% of them present only once. The sequence derives from an adult with an advanced solid tumor such as melanoma, head and neck, liver or kidney cancer. This rearrangement joins TRBV19 to TRBJ2-7; a possible D gene is TRBD1 (6 bases). The input for sequencing was CD4+ or CD8+ T cells sorted from blood, taken in a trial of the OX40 agonist ivuxolimab. The chain's CDR3 is CASSLAGERGEQYF. The CDR3 DNA sequence: TGTGCCAGTAGTCTAGCAGGGGAAAGAGGCGAGCAGTACTTC.